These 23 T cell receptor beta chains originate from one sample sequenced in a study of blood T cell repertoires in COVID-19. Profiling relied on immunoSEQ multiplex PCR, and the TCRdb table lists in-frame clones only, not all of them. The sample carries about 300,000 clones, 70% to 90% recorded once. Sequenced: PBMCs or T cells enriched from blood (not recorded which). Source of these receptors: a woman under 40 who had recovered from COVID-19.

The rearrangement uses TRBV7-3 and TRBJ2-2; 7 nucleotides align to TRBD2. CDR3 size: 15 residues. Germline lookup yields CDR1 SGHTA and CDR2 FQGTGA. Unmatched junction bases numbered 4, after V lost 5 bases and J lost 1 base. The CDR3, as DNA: TGTGCCAGCAGCCTTGGGACTATGAACACCGGGGAGCTGTTTTTT. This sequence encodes CASSLGTMNTGELFF. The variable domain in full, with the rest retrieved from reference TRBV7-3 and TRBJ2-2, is GAGVSQTPSNKVTEKGKYVELRCDPISGHTALYWYRQSLGQGPEFLIYFQGTGAADDSGLPNDRFFAVRPEGSVSTLKIQRTERGDSAVYLCASSLGTMNTGELFFGEGSRLTVL.

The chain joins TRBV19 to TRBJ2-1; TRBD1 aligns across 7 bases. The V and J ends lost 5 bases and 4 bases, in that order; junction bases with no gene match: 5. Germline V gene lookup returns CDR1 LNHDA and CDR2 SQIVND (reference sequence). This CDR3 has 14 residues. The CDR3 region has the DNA TGTGCCAGTAGTCCGAGGGACAGTTACAATGAGCAGTTCTTC. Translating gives CASSPRDSYNEQFF.

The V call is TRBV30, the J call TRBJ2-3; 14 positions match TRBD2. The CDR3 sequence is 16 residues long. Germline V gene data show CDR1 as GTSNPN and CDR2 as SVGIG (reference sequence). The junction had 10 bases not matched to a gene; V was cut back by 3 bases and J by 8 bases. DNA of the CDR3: TGTGCCTGGAGCCCCGGACTAGCGGGGGGAAGCGGTACGCAGTATTTT. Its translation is CAWSPGLAGGSGTQYF.

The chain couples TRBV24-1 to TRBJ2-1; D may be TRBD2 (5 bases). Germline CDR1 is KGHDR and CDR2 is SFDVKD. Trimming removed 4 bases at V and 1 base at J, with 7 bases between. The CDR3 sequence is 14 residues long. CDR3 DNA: TGTGCCACCAGTGAATCGGGATCCTACAATGAGCAGTTCTTC. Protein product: CATSESGSYNEQFF.

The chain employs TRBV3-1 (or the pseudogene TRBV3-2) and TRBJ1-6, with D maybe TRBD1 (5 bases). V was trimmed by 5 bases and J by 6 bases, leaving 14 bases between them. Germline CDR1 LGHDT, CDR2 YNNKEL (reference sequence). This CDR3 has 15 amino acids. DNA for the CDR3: TGTGCCAGCAGCAGGGAAGTAGGGGTTAATTCACCCCTCCACTTT. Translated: CASSREVGVNSPLHF.

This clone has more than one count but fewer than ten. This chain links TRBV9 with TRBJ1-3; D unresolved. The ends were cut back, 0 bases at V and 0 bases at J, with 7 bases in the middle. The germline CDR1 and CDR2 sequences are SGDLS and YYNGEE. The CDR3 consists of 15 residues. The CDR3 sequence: CASSVAAHSGNTIYF. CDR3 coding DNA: TGTGCCAGCAGCGTAGCTGCGCACTCTGGAAACACCATATATTTT.

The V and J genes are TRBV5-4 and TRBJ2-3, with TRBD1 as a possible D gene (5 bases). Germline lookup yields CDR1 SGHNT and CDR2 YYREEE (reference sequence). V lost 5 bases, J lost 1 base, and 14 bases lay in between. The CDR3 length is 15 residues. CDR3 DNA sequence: TGTGCCAGCAGACAAGGGGCGTTCGGCACAGATACGCAGTATTTT. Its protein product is CASRQGAFGTDTQYF. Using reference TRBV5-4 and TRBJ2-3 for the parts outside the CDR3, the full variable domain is ETGVTQSPTHLIKTRGQQVTLRCSSQSGHNTVSWYQQALGQGPQFIFQYYREEENGRGNFPPRFSGLQFPNYSSELNVNALELDDSALYLCASRQGAFGTDTQYFGPGTRLTVL.

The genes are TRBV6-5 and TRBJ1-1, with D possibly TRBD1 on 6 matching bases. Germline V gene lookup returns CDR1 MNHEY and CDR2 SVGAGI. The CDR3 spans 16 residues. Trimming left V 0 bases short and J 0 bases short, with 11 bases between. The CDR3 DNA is TGTGCCAGCAGTTACTCACCCGGACAGATGAACACTGAAGCTTTCTTT. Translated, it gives CASSYSPGQMNTEAFF.

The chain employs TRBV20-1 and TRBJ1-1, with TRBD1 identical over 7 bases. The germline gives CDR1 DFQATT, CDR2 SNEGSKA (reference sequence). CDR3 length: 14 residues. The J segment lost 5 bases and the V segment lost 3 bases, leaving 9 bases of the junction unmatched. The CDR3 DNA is TGCAGTGCTAGTCCCGGACAGGTGGGGACTGAAGCTTTCTTT. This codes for CSASPGQVGTEAFF.

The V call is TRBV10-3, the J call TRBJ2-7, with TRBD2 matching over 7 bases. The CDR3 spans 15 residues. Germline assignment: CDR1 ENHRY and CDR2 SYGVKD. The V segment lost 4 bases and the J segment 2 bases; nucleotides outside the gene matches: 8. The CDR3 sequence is CAISGTGAGAYEQYF. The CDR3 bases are TGTGCCATCAGTGGGACCGGGGCGGGGGCCTACGAGCAGTACTTC.

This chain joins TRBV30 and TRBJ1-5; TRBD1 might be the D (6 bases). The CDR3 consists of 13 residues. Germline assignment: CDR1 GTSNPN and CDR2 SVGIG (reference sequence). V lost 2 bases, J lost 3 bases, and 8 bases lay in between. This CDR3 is CAWSSGANQPQHF. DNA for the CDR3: TGTGCCTGGAGTTCAGGGGCCAATCAGCCCCAGCATTTT. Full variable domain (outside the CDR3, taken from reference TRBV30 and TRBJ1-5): SQTIHQWPATLVQPVGSPLSLECTVEGTSNPNLYWYRQAAGRGLQLLFYSVGIGQISSEVPQNLSASRPQDRQFILSSKKLLLSDSGFYLCAWSSGANQPQHFGDGTRLSIL.

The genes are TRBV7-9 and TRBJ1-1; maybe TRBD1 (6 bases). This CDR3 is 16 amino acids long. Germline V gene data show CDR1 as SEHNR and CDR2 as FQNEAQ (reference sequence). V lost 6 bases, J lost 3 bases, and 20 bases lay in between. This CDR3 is CASSRRTERGHTEAFF. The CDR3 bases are TGTGCCAGCAGTCGCCGGACAGAGAGAGGACACACTGAAGCTTTCTTT.

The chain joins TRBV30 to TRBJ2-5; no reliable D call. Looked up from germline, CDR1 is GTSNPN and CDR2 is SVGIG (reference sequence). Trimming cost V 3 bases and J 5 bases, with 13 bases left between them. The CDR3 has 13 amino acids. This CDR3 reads CAWRIPPAETQYF. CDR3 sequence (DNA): TGTGCCTGGAGGATCCCGCCAGCGGAGACCCAGTACTTC.

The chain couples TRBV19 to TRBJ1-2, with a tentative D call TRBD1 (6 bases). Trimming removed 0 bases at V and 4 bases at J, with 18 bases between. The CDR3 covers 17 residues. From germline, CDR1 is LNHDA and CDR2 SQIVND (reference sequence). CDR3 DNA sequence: TGTGCCAGTAGTATAGATCTCAACACAGGGAGTGCCTATGGCTACACCTTC. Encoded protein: CASSIDLNTGSAYGYTF.

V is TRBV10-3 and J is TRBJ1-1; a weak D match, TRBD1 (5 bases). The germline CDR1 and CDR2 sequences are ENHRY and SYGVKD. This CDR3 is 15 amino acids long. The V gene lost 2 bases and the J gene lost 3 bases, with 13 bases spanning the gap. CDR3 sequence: CAISETPGGYTEAFF. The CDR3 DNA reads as TGTGCCATCAGTGAGACCCCGGGGGGGTACACTGAAGCTTTCTTT.

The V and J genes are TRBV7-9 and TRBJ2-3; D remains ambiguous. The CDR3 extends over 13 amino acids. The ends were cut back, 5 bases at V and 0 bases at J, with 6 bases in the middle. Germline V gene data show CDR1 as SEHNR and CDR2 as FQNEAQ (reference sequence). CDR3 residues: CASSPLSTDTQYF. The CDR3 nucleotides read TGTGCCAGCAGCCCCCTTAGCACAGATACGCAGTATTTT.

The CDR3 DNA reads as TGTGCCAGCTCACGGCGGACTAGCGGGGGGACAGATACGCAGTATTTT. Translation gives CASSRRTSGGTDTQYF. V is TRBV18 and J is TRBJ2-3; 14 bases are shared with TRBD2. Trimming removed 4 bases from V and 3 bases from J; junction bases left unmatched: 3. The CDR3 spans 16 residues. The germline V gene has CDR1 KGHSH and CDR2 LQKENI. Full variable domain (rest looked up from reference TRBV18 and TRBJ2-3): NAGVMQNPRHLVRRRGQEARLRCSPMKGHSHVYWYRQLPEEGLKFMVYLQKENIIDESGMPKERFSAEFPKEGPSILRIQQVVRGDSAAYFCASSRRTSGGTDTQYFGPGTRLTVL.

CDR3 DNA: TGTGCCAGCAGCGCCCGGGATCATAATGAAAAACTGTTTTTT. Translating gives CASSARDHNEKLFF. The V and J genes are TRBV7-9 and TRBJ1-4; D not certain. From germline, CDR1 is SEHNR and CDR2 FQNEAQ (reference sequence). This CDR3 spans 14 amino acids. V was shortened by 5 bases and J by 4 bases, with 11 bases between the two germline ends.

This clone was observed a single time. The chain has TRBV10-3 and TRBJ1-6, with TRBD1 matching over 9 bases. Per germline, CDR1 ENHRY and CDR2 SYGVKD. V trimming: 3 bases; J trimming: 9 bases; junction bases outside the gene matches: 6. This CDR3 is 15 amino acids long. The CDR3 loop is CAISETGGIGSPLHF. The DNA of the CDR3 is TGTGCCATCAGTGAAACAGGGGGCATCGGTTCACCCCTCCACTTT.

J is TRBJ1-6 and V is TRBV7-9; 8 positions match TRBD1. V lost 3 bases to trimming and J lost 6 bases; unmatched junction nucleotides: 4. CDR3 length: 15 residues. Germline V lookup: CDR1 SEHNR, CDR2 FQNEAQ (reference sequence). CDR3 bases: TGTGCCAGCAGCTTTACGACAGGGGCTAATTCACCCCTCCACTTT. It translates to CASSFTTGANSPLHF.

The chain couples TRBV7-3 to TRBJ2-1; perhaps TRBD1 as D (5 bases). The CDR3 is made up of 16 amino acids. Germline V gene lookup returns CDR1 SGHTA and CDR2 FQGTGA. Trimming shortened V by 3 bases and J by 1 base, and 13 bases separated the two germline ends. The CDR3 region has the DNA TGTGCCAGCAGCTTCCAGACAGCCAGTTCCTACAATGAGCAGTTCTTC. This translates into CASSFQTASSYNEQFF.

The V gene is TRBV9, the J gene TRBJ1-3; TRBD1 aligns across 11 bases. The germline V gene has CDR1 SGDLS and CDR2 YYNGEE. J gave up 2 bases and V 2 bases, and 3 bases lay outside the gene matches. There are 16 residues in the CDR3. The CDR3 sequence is CASSVGTGGAGNTIYF. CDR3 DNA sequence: TGTGCCAGCAGCGTGGGGACAGGGGGAGCTGGAAACACCATATATTTT.

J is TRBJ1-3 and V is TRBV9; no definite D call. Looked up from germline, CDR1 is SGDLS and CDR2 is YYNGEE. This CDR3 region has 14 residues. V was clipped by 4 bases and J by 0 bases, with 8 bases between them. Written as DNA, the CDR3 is TGTGCCAGCAGCTCCGGGAACTCTGGAAACACCATATATTTT. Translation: CASSSGNSGNTIYF.